These 6 T cell receptor beta chains came from one sample sequenced in a study of CD8+ T cells in alopecia areata. Stated treatment: oral pan-JAK inhibitor, 5-10 mg twice daily. After isolation, RNA underwent reverse transcription to generate cDNA as the sequencing template. Assay: immunoSEQ multiplex PCR; the TCRdb copy retains only in-frame clones and omits some. The table records 200,000 or so clones, approximately 45% of them present only once. The sequenced sample was CD4+ T cells sorted from blood, obtained at approximately week 37, from a patient treated with tofacitinib. Every receptor here comes from a human donor with alopecia areata.

The chain joins TRBV29-1 to TRBJ2-4; D remains ambiguous. The CDR3 covers 12 residues. Trimming left V 0 bases short and J 7 bases short, with 7 bases between. The germline CDR1 and CDR2 sequences are SQVTM and ANQGSEA. Here the CDR3 reads CSVEDDGNIQYF. DNA for the CDR3: TGCAGCGTTGAAGATGATGGTAACATTCAGTACTTC.

This clone has more than one count but fewer than ten. The rearrangement uses TRBV18 and TRBJ1-1; D is perhaps TRBD1 (6 bases). Looked up from germline, CDR1 is KGHSH and CDR2 is LQKENI. V dropped 3 bases and J dropped 6 bases, with 14 bases sitting between them. The CDR3 loop spans 14 amino acids. Here the CDR3 reads CASSPTRTESEAFF. CDR3 coding DNA: TGTGCCAGCTCACCGACACGGACAGAATCTGAAGCTTTCTTT.

This chain uses TRBV28 with TRBJ2-7; no clear D. CDR3 length equals 13 residues. V was trimmed by 3 bases and J by 2 bases, leaving 8 bases between them. Germline V gene data show CDR1 as MDHEN and CDR2 as SYDVKM. CDR3 amino acids: CASSFSVAYEQYF. In DNA form, the CDR3 reads TGTGCCAGCAGTTTCTCGGTGGCCTACGAGCAGTACTTC. Full variable domain (missing parts from reference TRBV28 and TRBJ2-7): DVKVTQSSRYLVKRTGEKVFLECVQDMDHENMFWYRQDPGLGLRLIYFSYDVKMKEKGDIPEGYSVSREKKERFSLILESASTNQTSMYLCASSFSVAYEQYFGPGTRLTVT.

This clone was observed a handful of times. This sequence joins TRBV27 and TRBJ1-2, with D possibly TRBD1 on 5 matching bases. CDR3 length equals 19 residues. Germline V lookup: CDR1 MNHEY, CDR2 SMNVEV (reference sequence). V was shortened by 6 bases and J by 3 bases, with 29 bases between the two germline ends. For the CDR3, the DNA is TGTGCCAGCAGAAGCAGGGCGGGACGGATTCCAAAATCGGACTATGGCTACACCTTC. Translation: CASRSRAGRIPKSDYGYTF.

The CDR3 sequence is CASTVAGEAGTQYF. Written as DNA, the CDR3 is TGTGCCAGCACCGTAGCGGGAGAGGCTGGGACCCAGTACTTC. J is TRBJ2-5 and V is TRBV6-5, with 9 bases that match TRBD2. This CDR3 is built from 14 residues. Per the germline V gene, CDR1 is MNHEY and CDR2 is SVGAGI. V gave up 7 bases and J gave up 7 bases; unmatched junction bases: 10.

V and J are TRBV7-9 and TRBJ1-1; no reliable D call. Germline lookup yields CDR1 SEHNR and CDR2 FQNEAQ (reference sequence). V lost 4 bases to trimming and J lost 1 base, with 13 bases between them. This CDR3 has 15 amino acids. DNA for the CDR3: TGTGCCAGCAGCTCACCAGCTAAACAGAACACTGAAGCTTTCTTT. Residues: CASSSPAKQNTEAFF.